Each of the 8 T cell receptor beta chains below was sequenced from the same sample in a study of T cells in tumors after PD-1 blockade. This table comes from immunoSEQ multiplex PCR, and its TCRdb copy is limited to in-frame clones, with some not included. The table includes some 60,000 clones, about 82% detected once. The sequencing here drew on PBMCs, taken before anti-PD-1 treatment. The receptors originated from a human donor with basal cell carcinoma.

The CDR3 protein is CASSVGDRAISDSPLHF. The CDR3 DNA reads TGTGCCAGCAGCGTAGGGGACAGAGCAATCAGTGATTCACCCCTCCACTTT. V is TRBV9 and J is TRBJ1-6; 7 bases agree with TRBD1. V was pared by 0 bases and J by 8 bases, with 11 bases of the junction left unmatched. CDR1 is SGDLS, CDR2 YYNGEE, per germline. CDR3 length: 17 amino acids.

This sequence joins TRBV15 and TRBJ2-7, with TRBD1 identical over 7 bases. V lost 9 bases, J lost 0 bases, and 5 bases stayed unmatched. CDR1 is LNHNV and CDR2 is YYDKDF in the germline V gene (reference sequence). The CDR3 extends over 13 amino acids. CDR3 in amino acids: CATRTGSSYEQYF. In nucleotides, the CDR3 is TGTGCCACGCGGACAGGCAGCTCCTACGAGCAGTACTTC.

The V and J genes are TRBV4-2 and TRBJ1-2; D possibly corresponds to TRBD1 (5 bases). Germline CDR1 reads LGHNA; CDR2 reads YNFKEQ. V shed 0 bases and J shed 7 bases, with 18 bases lying between them. This CDR3 region has 16 residues. The CDR3 DNA sequence: TGTGCCAGCAGCCAAGATCTGGATCAGGGTAAGGGTGGCTACACCTTC. Its protein is CASSQDLDQGKGGYTF.

V and J are TRBV6-1 and TRBJ2-3; no clear D gene. V lost 3 bases, J lost 0 bases, and 13 bases lay in between. The CDR3 covers 16 residues. In germline, CDR1 is MNHNS, CDR2 SASEGT. The CDR3 region has the DNA TGTGCCAGCAGTGACCCTGGCGCACCTAGCACAGATACGCAGTATTTT. Translation gives CASSDPGAPSTDTQYF.

This chain connects TRBV12-3 or TRBV12-4 to TRBJ2-3; D is unclear. This CDR3 has 12 amino acids. V was trimmed by 6 bases and J by 0 bases, leaving 4 bases between them. Written as DNA, the CDR3 is TGTGCCAGCAGCACTAGCACAGATACGCAGTATTTT. This sequence encodes CASSTSTDTQYF.

The V gene is TRBV7-2, the J gene TRBJ2-3; TRBD1 matches 9 bases. Trimming at V came to 4 bases and at J to 5 bases, leaving 10 bases not matched to a gene. Germline CDR1 is SGHTA and CDR2 is FQGNSA. The CDR3 loop spans 16 amino acids. The CDR3 sequence: CASSSNRGRSVDTQYF. CDR3 nucleotides: TGTGCCAGCAGCTCAAACAGGGGGCGCTCAGTAGATACGCAGTATTTT.

The chain uses TRBV6-1 and TRBJ2-7; possibly TRBD1 for D (5 bases). Germline CDR1 reads MNHNS; CDR2 reads SASEGT. The CDR3 is made up of 15 amino acids. V was shortened by 1 base and J by 1 base, with 11 bases between the two germline ends. CDR3 amino acids: CASSEGGFVSYEQYF. In DNA form, the CDR3 reads TGTGCCAGCAGTGAAGGGGGCTTCGTTTCCTACGAGCAGTACTTC.

This chain links TRBV7-9 with TRBJ1-6; tentatively, D is TRBD1 (5 bases). Trimming left V 6 bases short and J 7 bases short, with 13 bases between. Germline V gives CDR1 SEHNR, CDR2 FQNEAQ (reference sequence). This CDR3 region has 14 residues. CDR3 DNA sequence: TGTGCCAGCAGACCTCAGGGATCCAATTCACCCCTCCACTTT. It encodes CASRPQGSNSPLHF. The full variable domain, its missing parts supplied by reference TRBV7-9 and TRBJ1-6, is DTGVSQNPRHKITKRGQNVTFRCDPISEHNRLYWYRQTLGQGPEFLTYFQNEAQLEKSRLLSDRFSAERPKGSFSTLEIQRTEQGDSAMYLCASRPQGSNSPLHFGNGTRLTVT.